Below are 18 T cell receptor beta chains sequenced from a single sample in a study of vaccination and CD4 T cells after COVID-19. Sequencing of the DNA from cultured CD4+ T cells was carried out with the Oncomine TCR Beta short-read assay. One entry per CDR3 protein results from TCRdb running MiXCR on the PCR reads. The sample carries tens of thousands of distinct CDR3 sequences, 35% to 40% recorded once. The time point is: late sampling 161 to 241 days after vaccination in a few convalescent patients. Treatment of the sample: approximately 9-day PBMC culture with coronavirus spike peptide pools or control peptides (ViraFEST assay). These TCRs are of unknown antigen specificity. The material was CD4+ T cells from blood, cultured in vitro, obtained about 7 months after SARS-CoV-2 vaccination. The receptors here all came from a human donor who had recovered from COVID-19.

The chain's CDR3 is CASSQELGYGYTF. In DNA form, the CDR3 reads TGCGCCAGCAGCCAGGAGCTTGGGTATGGCTACACCTTC. J is TRBJ1-2 and V is TRBV4-3; no firm D call. V gave up 3 bases and J gave up 5 bases, with 10 bases separating them. The germline V gene encodes CDR1 LGHNA and CDR2 YSLEER. The CDR3 is made up of 13 amino acids.

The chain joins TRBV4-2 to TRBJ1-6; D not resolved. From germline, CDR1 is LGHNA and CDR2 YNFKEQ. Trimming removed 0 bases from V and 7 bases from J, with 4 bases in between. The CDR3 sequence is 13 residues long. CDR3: CASSQESNSPLHF. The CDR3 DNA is TGTGCCAGCAGCCAAGAATCCAATTCACCCCTCCACTTT.

Here the CDR3 DNA reads TGCAGTGCCTTAGCGGGAGGCTCCTACAATGAGCAGTTCTTC. This encodes CSALAGGSYNEQFF. The chain uses TRBV20-1 and TRBJ2-1; 10 nucleotides agree with TRBD2. From germline, CDR1 is DFQATT and CDR2 SNEGSKA (reference sequence). V lost 6 bases and J lost 0; bases outside the gene matches: 2. This CDR3 has 14 amino acids.

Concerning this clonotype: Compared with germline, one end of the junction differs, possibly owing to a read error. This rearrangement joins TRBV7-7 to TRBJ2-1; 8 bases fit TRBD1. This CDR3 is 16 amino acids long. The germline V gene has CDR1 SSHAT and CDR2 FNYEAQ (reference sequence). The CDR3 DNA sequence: TGTGCTAGCAGTCAATTAGGACAGGGATTCCCTAAGGAGCAGTTCTTC. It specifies CASSQLGQGFPKEQFF.

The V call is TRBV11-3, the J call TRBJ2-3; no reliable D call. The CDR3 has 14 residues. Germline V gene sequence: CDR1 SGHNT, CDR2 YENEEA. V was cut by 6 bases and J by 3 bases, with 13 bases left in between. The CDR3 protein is CASRPLLGTDTQYF. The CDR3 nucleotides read TGTGCCAGCAGGCCCCTCCTGGGGACAGATACGCAGTATTTT.

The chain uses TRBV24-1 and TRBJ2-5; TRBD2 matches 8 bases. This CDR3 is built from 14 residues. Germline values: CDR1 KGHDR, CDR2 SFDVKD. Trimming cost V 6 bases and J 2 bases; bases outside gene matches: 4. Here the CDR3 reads CATSIAGSQETQYF. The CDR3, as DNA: TGTGCCACCAGTATAGCGGGAAGTCAAGAGACCCAGTACTTC.

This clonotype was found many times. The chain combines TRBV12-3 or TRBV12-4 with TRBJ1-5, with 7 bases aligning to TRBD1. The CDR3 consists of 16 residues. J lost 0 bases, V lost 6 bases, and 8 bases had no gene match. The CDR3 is CASSARGGSSNQPQHF. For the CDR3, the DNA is TGTGCCAGCAGCGCCAGGGGGGGGTCTAGCAATCAGCCCCAGCATTTT.

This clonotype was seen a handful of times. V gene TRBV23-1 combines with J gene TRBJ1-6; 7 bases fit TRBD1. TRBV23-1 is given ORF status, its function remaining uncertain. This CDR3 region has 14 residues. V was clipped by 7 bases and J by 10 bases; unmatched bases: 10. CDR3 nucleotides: TGCGCCAGCACCTCGGACAGGTATCGCTCACCCCTCCACTTT. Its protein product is CASTSDRYRSPLHF.

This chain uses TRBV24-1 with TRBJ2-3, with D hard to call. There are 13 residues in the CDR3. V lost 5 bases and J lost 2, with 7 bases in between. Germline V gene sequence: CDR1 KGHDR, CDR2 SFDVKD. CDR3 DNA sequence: TGTGCCACCAGTGGAATTGCCACAGATACGCAGTATTTT. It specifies CATSGIATDTQYF.

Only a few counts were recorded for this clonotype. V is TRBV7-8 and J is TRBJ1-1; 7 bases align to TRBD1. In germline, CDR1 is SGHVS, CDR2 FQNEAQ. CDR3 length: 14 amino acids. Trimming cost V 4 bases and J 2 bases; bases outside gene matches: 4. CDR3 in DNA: TGTGCCAGCAGCTCGGGACAGATTAACACTGAAGCTTTCTTT. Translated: CASSSGQINTEAFF.

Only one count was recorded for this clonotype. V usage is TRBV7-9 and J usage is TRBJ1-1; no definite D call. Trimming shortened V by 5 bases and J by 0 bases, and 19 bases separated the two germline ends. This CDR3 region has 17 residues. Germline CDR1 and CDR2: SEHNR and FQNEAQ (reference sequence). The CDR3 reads CASSPELTVSLNTEAFF. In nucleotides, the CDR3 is TGTGCCAGCAGCCCTGAATTAACAGTCTCCTTGAACACTGAAGCTTTCTTT.

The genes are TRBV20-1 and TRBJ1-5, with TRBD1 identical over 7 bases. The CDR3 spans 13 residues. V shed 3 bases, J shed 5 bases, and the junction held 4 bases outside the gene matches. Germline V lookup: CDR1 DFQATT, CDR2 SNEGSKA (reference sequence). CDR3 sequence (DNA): TGCAGTGCTAGCGGGACAGCCGATCAGCCCCAGCATTTT. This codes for CSASGTADQPQHF.

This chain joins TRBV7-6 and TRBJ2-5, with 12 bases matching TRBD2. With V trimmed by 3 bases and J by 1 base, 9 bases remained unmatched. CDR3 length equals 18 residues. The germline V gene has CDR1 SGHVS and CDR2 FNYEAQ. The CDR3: CASSLRLAGGAAQETQYF. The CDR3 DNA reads TGTGCCAGCAGCTTGAGGCTAGCGGGAGGGGCGGCCCAAGAGACCCAGTACTTC.

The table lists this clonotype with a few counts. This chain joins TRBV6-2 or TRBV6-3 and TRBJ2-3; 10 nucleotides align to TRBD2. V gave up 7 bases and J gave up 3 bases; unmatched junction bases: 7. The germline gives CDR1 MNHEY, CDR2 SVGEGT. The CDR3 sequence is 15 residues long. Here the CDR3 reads CASKGLAGVTDTQYF. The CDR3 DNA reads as TGTGCCAGCAAAGGGCTAGCGGGAGTAACAGATACGCAGTATTTT.

CDR3 residues: CASRGTDYGYTF. The CDR3, as DNA: TGTGCCAGCAGAGGGACAGACTATGGCTACACCTTC. The chain joins TRBV2 to TRBJ1-2, with TRBD1 identical over 7 bases. CDR1 and CDR2 (germline): SNHLY, FYNNEI. V gave up 6 bases and J gave up 3 bases; unmatched junction bases: 1. The CDR3 is made up of 12 amino acids.

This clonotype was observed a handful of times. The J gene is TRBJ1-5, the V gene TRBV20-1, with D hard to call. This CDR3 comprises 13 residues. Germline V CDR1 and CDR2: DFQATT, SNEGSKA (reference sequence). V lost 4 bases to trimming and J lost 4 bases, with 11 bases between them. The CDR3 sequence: CSAISGGNQPQHF. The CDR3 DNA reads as TGCAGTGCTATCTCAGGAGGGAATCAGCCCCAGCATTTT.

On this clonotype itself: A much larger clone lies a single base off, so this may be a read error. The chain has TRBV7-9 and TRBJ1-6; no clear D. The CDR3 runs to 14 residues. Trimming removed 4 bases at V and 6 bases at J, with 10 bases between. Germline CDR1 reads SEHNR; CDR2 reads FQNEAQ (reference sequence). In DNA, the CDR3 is TGTGCCAGCAGCTCAGGATCCGCTAATTCACCCCTCCACTTT. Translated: CASSSGSANSPLHF.

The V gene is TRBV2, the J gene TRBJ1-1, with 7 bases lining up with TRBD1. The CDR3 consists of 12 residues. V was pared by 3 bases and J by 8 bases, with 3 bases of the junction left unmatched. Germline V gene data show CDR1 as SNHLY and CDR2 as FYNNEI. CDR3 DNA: TGTGCCAGCAGTGAGACAGGGTTCGAAGCTTTCTTT. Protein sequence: CASSETGFEAFF. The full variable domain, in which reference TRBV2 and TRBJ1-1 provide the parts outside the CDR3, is EPEVTQTPSHQVTQMGQEVILRCVPISNHLYFYWYRQILGQKVEFLVSFYNNEISEKSEIFDDQFSVERPDGSNFTLKIRSTKLEDSAMYFCASSETGFEAFFGQGTRLTVV.